Each of the 21 T cell receptor beta chains below was sequenced from the same sample in a study of CD8+CD57+ T cells in acquired aplastic anemia. TCR beta VDJ combinations and CDR3 sequences were profiled from genomic DNA. TCRdb re-derived calls from the reads in MiXCR, one entry per CDR3 protein. Of a few hundred thousand distinct CDR3 sequences listed, around 32% were seen once; the top ten hold 0.9% to 1.2%. The specimen sequenced was sorted CD4+, CD8+, or CD8+CD57+ T cells (not recorded which) from PBMCs. Source of these receptors: a human donor in good health, serving as a control.

Only a few counts were recorded for this clonotype. Compared with germline, one end of the junction differs, possibly owing to a read error. V usage is TRBV2 and J usage is TRBJ2-3, with a possible D match to TRBD1 (6 bases). Germline CDR1 reads SNHLY; CDR2 reads FYNNEI. The CDR3 loop spans 14 amino acids. CDR3 residues: CASGGQISIDTQCF. Here the CDR3 DNA reads TGTGCCAGCGGAGGACAGATTAGCATAGATACGCAGTGTTTT.

This clonotype appeared many times. V and J are TRBV19 and TRBJ2-6, with 7 positions matching TRBD1. Per the germline V gene, CDR1 is LNHDA and CDR2 is SQIVND (reference sequence). The V segment lost 5 bases and the J segment 1 base; nucleotides outside the gene matches: 2. The CDR3 sequence is 15 residues long. CDR3 residues: CASSSQGSGANVLTF. The CDR3 DNA reads as TGTGCCAGTAGTTCACAGGGGTCTGGGGCCAACGTCCTGACTTTC.

The rearrangement links TRBV5-1 to TRBJ2-5; TRBD2 matches at 10 bases. The ends lost 1 base at V and 5 bases at J; junction bases unmatched: 8. The CDR3 has 16 residues. Germline values: CDR1 SGHRS, CDR2 YFSETQ. CDR3 loop: CASSLRLAGVGETQYF. Written as DNA, the CDR3 is TGCGCCAGCAGCTTGAGGCTAGCGGGAGTAGGGGAGACCCAGTACTTC.

This clonotype occurred a few times. The rearrangement uses TRBV6-1 and TRBJ1-1, with 8 positions matching TRBD1. V lost 6 bases and J lost 4; bases outside the gene matches: 10. The germline V gene encodes CDR1 MNHNS and CDR2 SASEGT. The length of the CDR3 is 15 residues. The CDR3 spells CASSRWTGLPTEAFF. CDR3 bases: TGTGCCAGCAGCCGATGGACAGGGTTACCCACTGAAGCTTTCTTT.

As to this clonotype: This may come from a read error, since a much larger clone is one base off. The chain combines TRBV19 with TRBJ1-1; possible D gene TRBD1, 5 bases. Deletions cut 9 bases from V and 4 bases from J, with 21 bases between. The CDR3 runs 15 residues. CDR1 and CDR2 (germline): LNHDA, SQIVND (reference sequence). CDR3 DNA sequence: TGTGCCAGCCGACTGGGGCTGAGATGGGCCACTGAAGCTTTCTTT. Protein product: CASRLGLRWATEAFF.

The table lists this clonotype with many counts. This chain links TRBV15 with TRBJ1-5; D remains ambiguous. The ends were cut back, 0 bases at V and 1 base at J, with 4 bases in the middle. CDR1 is LNHNV and CDR2 is YYDKDF in the germline V gene (reference sequence). This CDR3 is 14 amino acids long. CDR3 bases: TGTGCCACCAGCAGAGACCCCAGCAATCAGCCCCAGCATTTT. Translated, it gives CATSRDPSNQPQHF. Combining the CDR3 with reference TRBV15 and TRBJ1-5 gives the whole variable domain DAMVIQNPRYQVTQFGKPVTLSCSQTLNHNVMYWYQQKSSQAPKLLFHYYDKDFNNEADTPDNFQSRRPNTSFCFLDIRSPGLGDTAMYLCATSRDPSNQPQHFGDGTRLSIL.

This clonotype was recorded a few times. V and J are TRBV5-8 and TRBJ1-5; TRBD1 agrees at 9 bases. CDR3 length: 15 residues. Germline lookup yields CDR1 SGHTS and CDR2 YDEGEE. V lost 0 bases, J lost 6 bases, and 4 bases stayed unmatched. The CDR3 reads CASSLAGTGFQPQHF. The DNA of the CDR3 is TGTGCCAGCAGCTTGGCTGGGACAGGGTTTCAGCCCCAGCATTTT.

The rearrangement links TRBV15 to TRBJ2-2; TRBD1 or TRBD2 may be the D gene (5 bases each). V was cut by 1 base and J by 0 bases, with 9 bases left in between. The CDR3 is 16 residues long. Germline lookup yields CDR1 LNHNV and CDR2 YYDKDF (reference sequence). The CDR3 DNA sequence: TGTGCCACCAGCAGAGTTCCGGGGCCGAACACCGGGGAGCTGTTTTTT. It encodes CATSRVPGPNTGELFF.

This clonotype came up many times. The V call is TRBV5-4, the J call TRBJ2-7, with 9 bases lining up with TRBD2. J was trimmed by 9 bases and V by 0 bases; bases with no gene match: 10. CDR1 and CDR2 from the germline V gene are SGHNT and YYREEE (reference sequence). The CDR3 has 15 amino acids. The CDR3: CASSLAAGGGERQYF. As DNA, the CDR3 is TGTGCCAGCAGCTTGGCCGCGGGAGGGGGCGAGAGGCAGTACTTC.

Ten or more counts support this clonotype. The chain combines TRBV20-1 with TRBJ1-6; TRBD1 matches 7 bases. The length of the CDR3 is 13 residues. Germline lookup yields CDR1 DFQATT and CDR2 SNEGSKA (reference sequence). After removal of 2 bases from V and 10 bases from J, the junction contained 5 bases not matched to a gene. The CDR3 DNA follows: TGCAGTGCTAGACGGGGAGGGGGCTCACCCCTCCACTTT. It translates to CSARRGGGSPLHF.

The gene calls are TRBV20-1 and TRBJ1-1; the D gene is possibly TRBD1 (6 bases). V was trimmed by 3 bases and J by 5 bases, leaving 13 bases between them. The CDR3 totals 13 residues. Germline lookup yields CDR1 DFQATT and CDR2 SNEGSKA (reference sequence). In nucleotides, the CDR3 is TGCAGTGCTAGTGGAGGGGGAGTTACTGAAGCTTTCTTT. Amino acid sequence: CSASGGGVTEAFF.

This clonotype was recorded only once. The V call is TRBV25-1, the J call TRBJ2-7; D is tentatively TRBD1 or TRBD2 (5 bases each). The CDR3 runs 14 residues. The germline V gene encodes CDR1 MGHDK and CDR2 SYGVNS. V gave up 4 bases and J gave up 5 bases, with 15 bases separating them. The CDR3 is CASSGGPGIDEQYF. The CDR3 DNA reads TGTGCCAGCAGTGGGGGACCGGGAATTGACGAGCAGTACTTC.

The J gene is TRBJ2-6, the V gene TRBV18; tentative D call: TRBD1 (6 bases). The V and J ends lost 6 bases and 1 base respectively, with 13 bases between them. The length of the CDR3 is 16 residues. Germline CDR1 and CDR2: KGHSH and LQKENI. DNA of the CDR3: TGTGCCAGCTCCCCCGAGGGGGTTTCTGGGGCCAACGTCCTGACTTTC. This gives the protein CASSPEGVSGANVLTF.

This clonotype was observed many times. The chain recombines TRBV7-8 with TRBJ1-1, with a tentative D call TRBD1 (6 bases). Trimming removed 4 bases from V and 4 bases from J, with 16 bases in between. The CDR3 has 15 residues. In germline, CDR1 is SGHVS, CDR2 FQNEAQ. CDR3 coding DNA: TGTGCCAGCAGCTACTACTTAACAGGGACCACTGAAGCTTTCTTT. Translation: CASSYYLTGTTEAFF.

This clonotype has a count of ten or more. The J gene is TRBJ1-1, the V gene TRBV5-1; possibly TRBD1 for D (5 bases). Germline CDR1 reads SGHRS; CDR2 reads YFSETQ. The CDR3 is 15 residues long. V lost 4 bases to trimming and J lost 3 bases, with 16 bases between them. CDR3 in amino acids: CASSLEPRVHTEAFF. For the CDR3, the DNA is TGCGCCAGCAGCCTAGAACCCAGGGTGCACACTGAAGCTTTCTTT.

This clonotype was seen just once. This chain uses TRBV11-2 with TRBJ2-3, with D perhaps matching TRBD2 (6 bases). Germline loops: CDR1 SGHAT, CDR2 FQNNGV. The CDR3 is made up of 18 amino acids. V lost 4 bases, J lost 6 bases, and 26 bases lay in between. The CDR3 is CASSSLEGRTVGKDTQYF. The DNA for the CDR3 is TGTGCCAGCAGCTCCCTGGAGGGGAGAACGGTGGGGAAGGATACGCAGTATTTT.

Points on this clonotype: A much larger clone sits a single nucleotide away, making a read error possible. The gene calls are TRBV14 and TRBJ2-5, with D unclear. This CDR3 is built from 15 residues. Per germline, CDR1 SGHDN and CDR2 FVKESK. The CDR3 protein is CTSSQFPRDQETQYF. The CDR3 region has the DNA TGTACCAGCAGCCAGTTCCCAAGAGACCAAGAGACCCAGTACTTC.

This sequence joins TRBV7-8 and TRBJ2-1, with 11 bases matching TRBD2. Germline loops: CDR1 SGHVS, CDR2 FQNEAQ. Trimming took 5 bases from V and 4 from J; bases not matched to a gene: 4. This CDR3 is 15 amino acids long. The CDR3: CASSPSGGSYNEQFF. CDR3 sequence (DNA): TGTGCCAGCAGCCCTAGCGGGGGGTCTTACAATGAGCAGTTCTTC.

The chain combines TRBV19 with TRBJ2-3, with no clear D. Trimming removed 3 bases at V and 0 bases at J, with 7 bases between. Germline CDR1 and CDR2: LNHDA and SQIVND (reference sequence). This CDR3 is 14 amino acids long. The CDR3 reads CASSIGQSTDTQYF. The CDR3 region has the DNA TGTGCCAGTAGTATCGGTCAGAGCACAGATACGCAGTATTTT.

As for this clonotype: Possible read error: a much larger clone is one base away. This chain joins TRBV12-3 or TRBV12-4 and TRBJ1-2; the D gene is possibly TRBD1 (5 bases). CDR3 length: 13 residues. This CDR3 is CASTPTQGWGYAF. The CDR3 nucleotides are TGTGCCAGCACCCCGACCCAGGGTTGGGGCTACGCCTTC.

The genes are TRBV5-1 and TRBJ2-2, with 9 bases that match TRBD1. CDR1 is SGHRS, CDR2 YFSETQ, per germline. The V segment lost 4 bases and the J segment 2 bases; nucleotides outside the gene matches: 6. The CDR3 runs to 16 residues. The CDR3 DNA sequence: TGCGCCAGCAGCCAGGACAGGGGCAGTAACACCGGGGAGCTGTTTTTT. It yields the protein CASSQDRGSNTGELFF.